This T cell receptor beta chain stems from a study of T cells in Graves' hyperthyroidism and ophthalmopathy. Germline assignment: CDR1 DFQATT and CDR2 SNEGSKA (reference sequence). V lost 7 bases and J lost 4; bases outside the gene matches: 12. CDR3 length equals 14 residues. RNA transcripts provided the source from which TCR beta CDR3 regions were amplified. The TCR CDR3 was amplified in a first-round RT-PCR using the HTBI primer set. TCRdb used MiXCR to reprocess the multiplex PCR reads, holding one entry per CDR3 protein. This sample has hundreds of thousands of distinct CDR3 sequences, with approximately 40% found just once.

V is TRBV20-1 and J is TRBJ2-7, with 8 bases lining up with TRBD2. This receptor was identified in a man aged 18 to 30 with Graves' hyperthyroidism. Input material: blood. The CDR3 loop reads CSVPTSGGTYEQYF. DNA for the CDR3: TGCAGTGTCCCCACCAGCGGGGGAACTTACGAGCAGTACTTC.